This passage covers 15 T cell receptor beta chains from one sample sequenced in a study of identical twins. TCRdb ran MiXCR on the 5' RACE reads and lists one entry per CDR3 protein. The sample contains 220,000 or so distinct CDR3 sequences, around 6.6% of which appear only once. These data are also associated with another study on yellow fever vaccine responses in identical twins.

Sample: memory (CD45RO+) T cells sorted from blood. The receptors originated from a woman between 18 and 29 years old in good health.

The V call is TRBV3-1, the J call TRBJ2-3, with D perhaps matching TRBD2 (6 bases). Germline V gene sequence: CDR1 LGHDT, CDR2 YNNKEL (reference sequence). Trimming stripped 0 bases from V and 6 bases from J, with 16 bases between. The CDR3 loop spans 16 amino acids. CDR3 amino acids: CASSQESAGRRDTQYF. CDR3 coding DNA: TGTGCCAGCAGCCAAGAATCGGCGGGGCGACGGGATACGCAGTATTTT.

The sample holds many counts of this clonotype. The gene calls are TRBV10-2 and TRBJ1-1, with 9 nucleotides matching TRBD1. V dropped 4 bases and J dropped 5; count of bases not matched to a gene: 2. The CDR3 loop spans 13 amino acids. Germline V gene data show CDR1 as WSHSY and CDR2 as SAAADI. CDR3 amino acids: CASSGQGGTEAFF. CDR3 bases: TGCGCCAGCAGTGGACAGGGGGGGACTGAAGCTTTCTTT.

Ten or more counts support this clonotype. The rearrangement joins TRBV12-3 or TRBV12-4 to TRBJ1-4; a possible D gene is TRBD1 (6 bases). Trimming removed 5 bases from V and 6 bases from J, with 19 bases in between. This CDR3 spans 16 amino acids. CDR3 DNA sequence: TGTGCCAGCAGTCCTGGAGACAGGATGGTGGATGAAAAACTGTTTTTT. This codes for CASSPGDRMVDEKLFF.

In this sample, this clonotype turned up a few times. The genes are TRBV7-2 and TRBJ1-3; D uncertain. The CDR3 is 17 amino acids. The germline V and J ends were trimmed by 2 bases and 0 bases, with 14 bases remaining between them. The germline V gene encodes CDR1 SGHTA and CDR2 FQGNSA. CDR3 amino acids: CASSLLTSSPSGNTIYF. The CDR3, as DNA: TGTGCCAGCAGCTTACTCACCTCGTCCCCCTCTGGAAACACCATATATTTT.

This clonotype was counted many times. The chain combines TRBV9 with TRBJ2-7; D perhaps matches TRBD2 (5 bases). Germline CDR1 reads SGDLS; CDR2 reads YYNGEE. V lost 0 bases and J lost 0, with 10 bases in between. This CDR3 contains 15 residues. The chain's CDR3 is CASSVGEGGSYEQYF. CDR3 DNA sequence: TGTGCCAGCAGCGTAGGTGAGGGTGGCTCCTACGAGCAGTACTTC. Using reference TRBV9 and TRBJ2-7 for the parts outside the CDR3, the full variable domain is DSGVTQTPKHLITATGQRVTLRCSPRSGDLSVYWYQQSLDQGLQFLIQYYNGEERAKGNILERFSAQQFPDLHSELNLSSLELGDSALYFCASSVGEGGSYEQYFGPGTRLTVT.

This clonotype has a handful of counts. V and J are TRBV7-9 and TRBJ2-6, with D possibly matching TRBD1 (6 bases). V shed 0 bases and J shed 0 bases, with 9 bases lying between them. In germline, CDR1 is SEHNR, CDR2 FQNEAQ (reference sequence). The CDR3 consists of 17 residues. The CDR3 protein is CASSLAGQSSGANVLTF. In nucleotides, the CDR3 is TGTGCCAGCAGCTTAGCGGGACAATCCTCTGGGGCCAACGTCCTGACTTTC.

This clonotype came up many times. The V and J genes are TRBV20-1 and TRBJ1-5; 7 positions agree with TRBD1. This CDR3 has 14 residues. V dropped 6 bases and J dropped 4; count of bases not matched to a gene: 9. The V gene's germline CDR1 is DFQATT and CDR2 SNEGSKA (reference sequence). The DNA of the CDR3 is TGCAGTGCCATACAGGGGCTGGGGAATCAGCCCCAGCATTTT. Translating it yields CSAIQGLGNQPQHF.

This clonotype has only a few counts. This sequence joins TRBV11-2 and TRBJ1-6, with D unresolved. The V gene lost 3 bases and the J gene lost 7 bases, with 4 bases spanning the gap. Per germline, CDR1 SGHAT and CDR2 FQNNGV. This CDR3 contains 12 residues. CDR3 sequence: CASSFGNSPLHF. The DNA of the CDR3 is TGTGCCAGCAGCTTTGGAAATTCACCCCTCCACTTT.

This clonotype was seen only a few times. This chain links TRBV4-1 with TRBJ1-3, with 7 bases fitting TRBD1. Germline loops: CDR1 MGHRA, CDR2 YSYEKL. The length of the CDR3 is 15 residues. V lost 4 bases, J lost 3 bases, and 6 bases stayed unmatched. CDR3 amino acids: CASSRARGYGNTIYF. The CDR3 region has the DNA TGCGCCAGCAGCCGAGCCAGGGGGTATGGAAACACCATATATTTT.

This clonotype was observed a few times. The chain carries TRBV9 and TRBJ1-1; D remains ambiguous. The CDR3 totals 15 residues. Trimming stripped 0 bases from V and 0 bases from J, with 9 bases between. Germline V CDR1 and CDR2: SGDLS, YYNGEE. In DNA, the CDR3 is TGTGCCAGCAGCGTAGCGGTCACCCTGAACACTGAAGCTTTCTTT. Its protein product is CASSVAVTLNTEAFF.

This clonotype has at least ten counts. The V call is TRBV7-6, the J call TRBJ2-1; TRBD2 matches at 12 bases. CDR3 size: 15 residues. CDR1 and CDR2 from the germline V gene are SGHVS and FNYEAQ. V lost 3 bases, J lost 5 bases, and 2 bases stayed unmatched. CDR3 in amino acids: CASSLRLAGDNEQFF. The CDR3 DNA reads as TGTGCCAGCAGCTTGAGACTAGCGGGAGACAATGAGCAGTTCTTC.

This clonotype came up a few times. The chain has TRBV28 and TRBJ2-5; D is unresolved. The V gene lost 4 bases and the J gene lost 3 bases, with 12 bases spanning the gap. Germline V gives CDR1 MDHEN, CDR2 SYDVKM. The CDR3 consists of 14 residues. As DNA, the CDR3 is TGTGCCAGCAGTTCCCACGACACGAAAGAGACCCAGTACTTC. It translates to CASSSHDTKETQYF. Supplemented by reference TRBV28 and TRBJ2-5, the full variable domain reads DVKVTQSSRYLVKRTGEKVFLECVQDMDHENMFWYRQDPGLGLRLIYFSYDVKMKEKGDIPEGYSVSREKKERFSLILESASTNQTSMYLCASSSHDTKETQYFGPGTRLLVL.

This clonotype came up many times. This chain links TRBV20-1 with TRBJ1-5; 7 bases are a match to TRBD1. CDR1 is DFQATT, CDR2 SNEGSKA, per germline (reference sequence). Germline trimming cut 4 bases from V and 3 bases from J; bases unmatched to any gene: 3. CDR3 length equals 13 residues. CDR3 amino acids: CSANTGDNQPQHF. The CDR3 DNA is TGCAGTGCTAATACAGGGGACAATCAGCCCCAGCATTTT.

This clonotype was seen repeatedly, ten times or more. The gene calls are TRBV4-1 and TRBJ1-2; D unresolved. CDR3 length equals 15 residues. Trimming took off 4 bases at V and 4 bases at J, with 16 bases between the two ends. Germline values: CDR1 MGHRA, CDR2 YSYEKL. The CDR3 loop is CASSRVYRNGYGYTF. The DNA for the CDR3 is TGCGCCAGCAGCCGCGTATATAGGAACGGCTATGGCTACACCTTC.

The chain recombines TRBV6-1 with TRBJ2-2; 12 bases match TRBD2. This CDR3 is built from 15 residues. In germline, CDR1 is MNHNS, CDR2 SASEGT. V lost 6 bases and J lost 5; bases outside the gene matches: 4. The CDR3 DNA is TGTGCCAGCAGGACTAGCGGGAGAGGAACCGGGGAGCTGTTTTTT. Its translation: CASRTSGRGTGELFF.